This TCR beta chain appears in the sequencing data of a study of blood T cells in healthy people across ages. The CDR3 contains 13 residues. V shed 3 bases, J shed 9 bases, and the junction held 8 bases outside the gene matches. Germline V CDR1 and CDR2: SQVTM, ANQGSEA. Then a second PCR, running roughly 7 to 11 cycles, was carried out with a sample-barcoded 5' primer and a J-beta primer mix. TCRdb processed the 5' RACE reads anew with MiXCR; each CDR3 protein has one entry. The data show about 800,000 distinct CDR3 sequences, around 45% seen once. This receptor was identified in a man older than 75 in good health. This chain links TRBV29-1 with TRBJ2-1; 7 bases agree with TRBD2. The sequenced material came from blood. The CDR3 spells CSVEVGGSGEQFF. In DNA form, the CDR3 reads TGCAGCGTTGAGGTTGGCGGGAGTGGTGAGCAGTTCTTC.